The 18 T cell receptor beta chains presented below share a single source sample, sequenced in a study of cytomegalovirus exposure and HLA in healthy donors. The PCR ran on 60 Vbeta and 13 Jbeta primers. Profiled with immunoSEQ multiplex PCR; TCRdb holds only in-frame clones, not every one. The sample has 150,000 to 200,000 clones, approximately 80% seen once; the top ten hold about a tenth. The sequencing input was PBMCs. These receptors came from a man aged 18 to 30 in good health and CMV-seropositive.

The rearrangement joins TRBV11-2 to TRBJ2-1; 8 nucleotides match TRBD2. The V segment lost 0 bases and the J segment 4 bases; nucleotides outside the gene matches: 8. In germline, CDR1 is SGHAT, CDR2 FQNNGV. The length of the CDR3 is 17 residues. The chain's CDR3 is CASSLEGPGTSYNEQFF. CDR3 nucleotide sequence: TGTGCCAGCAGCTTAGAAGGTCCCGGGACTAGTTACAATGAGCAGTTCTTC.

This clone was detected only once. This chain uses TRBV4-3 with TRBJ1-1, with 7 bases aligning to TRBD1. Per germline, CDR1 LGHNA and CDR2 YSLEER. Trimming took 0 bases from V and 5 from J; bases not matched to a gene: 9. The CDR3 runs to 16 residues. The CDR3 here is CASSQDLVGGWTEAFF. The CDR3 DNA follows: TGCGCCAGCAGCCAAGATTTGGTAGGGGGCTGGACTGAAGCTTTCTTT.

This clone has only a few counts. V and J are TRBV5-4 and TRBJ1-3, with 7 positions matching TRBD1. Unmatched junction bases numbered 3, after V lost 4 bases and J lost 2 bases. The CDR3 totals 14 residues. Germline V gene lookup returns CDR1 SGHNT and CDR2 YYREEE (reference sequence). CDR3 protein: CASSAGTAGNTIYF. The DNA of the CDR3 is TGTGCCAGCAGCGCTGGGACAGCTGGAAACACCATATATTTT.

The chain is built from TRBV7-3 and TRBJ2-2; D might be TRBD1 (5 bases). Per the germline V gene, CDR1 is SGHTA and CDR2 is FQGTGA. This CDR3 contains 16 residues. Trimming left V 5 bases short and J 3 bases short, with 16 bases between. DNA of the CDR3: TGTGCCAGCAGCCCCCCGACAGAATCGGACACCGGGGAGCTGTTTTTT. Protein product: CASSPPTESDTGELFF.

The chain joins TRBV28 to TRBJ2-1; perhaps TRBD2 as D (6 bases). Between the trimmed V and J ends, which lost 3 bases and 2 bases, there was a span of 8 bases. Per the germline V gene, CDR1 is MDHEN and CDR2 is SYDVKM. This CDR3 has 14 residues. The CDR3 is CASSLGLTYNEQFF. CDR3 in DNA: TGTGCCAGCAGTTTGGGACTCACCTACAATGAGCAGTTCTTC.

The chain recombines TRBV29-1 with TRBJ2-7, with 7 bases identical to TRBD1. Trimming removed 1 base from V and 4 bases from J; junction bases left unmatched: 7. Germline V lookup: CDR1 SQVTM, CDR2 ANQGSEA. The CDR3 totals 14 residues. The CDR3 here is CSVEGTGEGYEQYF. CDR3 bases: TGCAGCGTTGAAGGGACAGGAGAAGGATACGAGCAGTACTTC.

The table lists this clone with a count of one. The chain recombines TRBV7-8 with TRBJ2-5, with 9 nucleotides matching TRBD2. Trimming at V came to 0 bases and at J to 2 bases, leaving 1 base not matched to a gene. The CDR3 has 15 residues. In germline, CDR1 is SGHVS, CDR2 FQNEAQ. The CDR3 region is CASSLASGSQETQYF. The CDR3 nucleotides are TGTGCCAGCAGCTTAGCTAGCGGGAGTCAAGAGACCCAGTACTTC. The whole variable domain, remainder taken from reference TRBV7-8 and TRBJ2-5, is GAGVSQSPRYKVAKRGQDVALRCDPISGHVSLFWYQQALGQGPEFLTYFQNEAQLDKSGLPSDRFFAERPEGSVSTLKIQRTQQEDSAVYLCASSLASGSQETQYFGPGTRLLVL.

Of note for this clone: One end of the junction does not line up with germline, which may come from a read error. The CDR3 sequence: CSSSPPGGLKSGEQYF. CDR3 DNA: TGTTCCAGCAGCCCCCCAGGGGGGCTCAAATCGGGAGAGCAGTACTTC. This sequence joins TRBV7-9 and TRBJ2-7; D may be TRBD1 (7 bases). This CDR3 has 16 amino acids. Per germline, CDR1 SEHNR and CDR2 FQNEAQ (reference sequence).

This chain uses TRBV19 with TRBJ2-4; possibly TRBD2 for D (6 bases). Trimming took 0 bases from V and 7 from J, leaving 10 bases between them. The CDR3 runs to 14 residues. Germline CDR1 is LNHDA and CDR2 is SQIVND (reference sequence). CDR3 DNA sequence: TGTGCCAGTAGTATAGAAGGCCGGGGGAACATTCAGTACTTC. This translates into CASSIEGRGNIQYF.

The J gene is TRBJ2-3, the V gene TRBV11-3; 9 bases fit TRBD1. With V trimmed by 2 bases and J by 3 bases, 9 bases remained unmatched. This CDR3 comprises 17 residues. CDR1 and CDR2 from the germline V gene are SGHNT and YENEEA. The CDR3 reads CASSLRTGESNTDTQYF. The CDR3 DNA follows: TGTGCCAGCAGCTTAAGGACAGGGGAGAGTAATACAGATACGCAGTATTTT. Full variable domain (remainder filled in from reference TRBV11-3 and TRBJ2-3): EAGVVQSPRYKIIEKKQPVAFWCNPISGHNTLYWYLQNLGQGPELLIRYENEEAVDDSQLPKDRFSAERLKGVDSTLKIQPAELGDSAVYLCASSLRTGESNTDTQYFGPGTRLTVL.

This clone was recorded once. The rearrangement joins TRBV9 to TRBJ1-1, with D possibly TRBD1 on 5 matching bases. The ends were cut back, 0 bases at V and 3 bases at J, with 12 bases in the middle. The germline V gene has CDR1 SGDLS and CDR2 YYNGEE. The CDR3 is 15 amino acids. The CDR3 nucleotides read TGTGCCAGCAGCGTAGATGGCAGGGTGGACACTGAAGCTTTCTTT. Residues: CASSVDGRVDTEAFF.

This chain uses TRBV7-8 with TRBJ2-4; 8 nucleotides match TRBD1. CDR1 is SGHVS, CDR2 FQNEAQ, per germline. The CDR3 is 16 amino acids. Losses at the gene ends were 1 base for V and 0 bases for J; bases not matched to a gene: 2. The CDR3 sequence is CASSLGQGIAKNIQYF. DNA for the CDR3: TGTGCCAGCAGCTTAGGACAGGGGATAGCCAAAAACATTCAGTACTTC.

The chain couples TRBV19 to TRBJ2-1; 9 nucleotides match TRBD1. The CDR3 has 15 residues. V was pared by 2 bases and J by 9 bases, with 8 bases of the junction left unmatched. Germline V gene sequence: CDR1 LNHDA, CDR2 SQIVND (reference sequence). CDR3 DNA: TGTGCCAGTAGTATATCTGGGACAGGGAAGGCTGAGCAGTTCTTC. Protein sequence: CASSISGTGKAEQFF.

A word on this clone: In the same sample, other DNA sequences code for this CDR3. The J gene is TRBJ1-5, the V gene TRBV19, with TRBD1 as a possible D gene (5 bases). Germline CDR1 reads LNHDA; CDR2 reads SQIVND (reference sequence). V dropped 6 bases and J dropped 4 bases, with 7 bases sitting between them. CDR3 length: 12 amino acids. Written as DNA, the CDR3 is TGTGCCAGTAGGCAGGGTAATCAGCCCCAGCATTTT. It is translated as CASRQGNQPQHF.

The chain has TRBV2 and TRBJ2-2; 8 bases align to TRBD2. With 6 bases clipped from V and 7 bases from J, the junction kept 13 bases outside the gene matches. The V gene's germline CDR1 is SNHLY and CDR2 FYNNEI. The CDR3 runs to 16 residues. CDR3 in DNA: TGTGCCAGCAGCGTCAGCGGGAGCGGGGAGAACGGGGAGCTGTTTTTT. Translating it yields CASSVSGSGENGELFF.

The CDR3: CATSTLRGQGSYSNQPQHF. In DNA form, the CDR3 reads TGTGCCACCAGCACCCTACGGGGACAGGGCTCCTATAGCAATCAGCCCCAGCATTTT. The genes are TRBV15 and TRBJ1-5; 9 bases line up with TRBD1. V was clipped by 4 bases and J by 0 bases; unmatched bases: 13. This CDR3 is 19 amino acids long. Germline V gene sequence: CDR1 LNHNV, CDR2 YYDKDF (reference sequence).

This clone was observed a few times. The gene calls are TRBV19 and TRBJ2-1; D may be TRBD1 (5 bases). The CDR3 has 15 residues. From germline, CDR1 is LNHDA and CDR2 SQIVND (reference sequence). V was pared by 1 base and J by 4 bases, with 11 bases between. CDR3 bases: TGTGCCAGTAGTATAGCGGCAGGGATATACAATGAGCAGTTCTTC. It yields the protein CASSIAAGIYNEQFF.

V and J are TRBV7-3 and TRBJ1-6; 7 bases fit TRBD1. CDR1 and CDR2 (germline): SGHTA, FQGTGA. This CDR3 contains 14 residues. V was clipped by 5 bases and J by 12 bases; unmatched bases: 10. The CDR3 DNA reads TGTGCCAGCAGCCCCCAAGGGGGCATCGAACCCCTCCACTTT. Translating it yields CASSPQGGIEPLHF.